These 15 T cell receptor beta chains share one sample of origin, sequenced in a study of blood T cell repertoires in COVID-19 (dated by TCRdb to the early 2020s). Library method: the immunoSEQ multiplex PCR assay. This is the immuneACCESS table as TCRdb keeps it, with only in-frame sequences that have V and J called. A part of the clones is gone; compared with another copy, unresolved V genes explain less than half, and the rest is unexplained. Here the sample has about 210,000 clones; about 86% occur a single time. The ten largest account for 8% to 9% of the sample. Sequencing was carried out using PBMCs or T cells enriched from blood (not recorded which). The receptors here all came from a woman aged 45-65 years with acute COVID-19.

The gene calls are TRBV14 and TRBJ1-2; weak D call: TRBD1 (5 bases). The CDR3 is made up of 14 amino acids. The V and J ends lost 6 bases and 0 bases respectively, with 11 bases between them. Germline assignment: CDR1 SGHDN and CDR2 FVKESK. The CDR3 spells CASRLRGSNYGYTF. DNA of the CDR3: TGTGCCAGCAGATTGCGGGGGTCTAACTATGGCTACACCTTC.

This chain joins TRBV10-2 and TRBJ2-1; TRBD2 aligns across 12 bases. Losses at the gene ends were 6 bases for V and 9 bases for J; bases not matched to a gene: 9. The CDR3 is 15 residues long. The germline gives CDR1 WSHSY, CDR2 SAAADI. The CDR3 spells CASRILAGGPSEQFF. The DNA for the CDR3 is TGCGCCAGCAGGATCCTAGCGGGAGGGCCTAGTGAGCAGTTCTTC.

The genes are TRBV30 and TRBJ1-5, with 8 bases identical to TRBD1. The trim removed 2 bases at V and 7 bases at J, leaving 10 bases unmatched. CDR1 is GTSNPN, CDR2 SVGIG, per germline (reference sequence). The CDR3 spans 15 residues. The CDR3 nucleotides read TGTGCCTGGAGTTCCCGGGACAGGTTTTGGCAGCCCCAGCATTTT. Translation gives CAWSSRDRFWQPQHF.

The chain combines TRBV5-3 with TRBJ2-1, with D maybe TRBD2 (6 bases). TRBV5-3 is classed as an ORF, of uncertain function. V dropped 0 bases and J dropped 2 bases, with 12 bases sitting between them. CDR3 length: 16 residues. CDR3 protein: CARSLVTSSTYNEQFF. CDR3 nucleotides: TGTGCCAGAAGCTTGGTTACTAGCAGTACCTACAATGAGCAGTTCTTC.

The chain carries TRBV11-3 and TRBJ1-2, with 7 bases that match TRBD1. The CDR3 runs 16 residues. Per the germline V gene, CDR1 is SGHNT and CDR2 is YENEEA. V shed 6 bases and J 6 bases; nucleotides not matched to a gene: 16. The CDR3 DNA follows: TGTGCCAGCAGACGTCCATCCCAAGGGGGCCGGGATGGCTACACCTTC. Translated: CASRRPSQGGRDGYTF.

V and J are TRBV6-2 or TRBV6-3 and TRBJ1-2, with TRBD1 as a possible D gene (5 bases). V was cut by 4 bases and J by 4 bases, with 10 bases left in between. The CDR3 length is 13 residues. Germline V gene data show CDR1 as MNHEY and CDR2 as SVGEGT. DNA of the CDR3: TGTGCCAGCAGTTCGGAGGGGACCTATGGCTACACCTTC. Translating gives CASSSEGTYGYTF.

The gene calls are TRBV7-8 and TRBJ1-2, with D possibly TRBD1 on 6 matching bases. The CDR3 covers 14 residues. CDR1 and CDR2 from the germline V gene are SGHVS and FQNEAQ. The V end was cut by 1 base, the J end by 5 bases, with 11 bases between. CDR3 DNA: TGTGCCAGCAGCTTAGTACAGGGAGTGTATGGCTACACCTTC. Amino acids: CASSLVQGVYGYTF.

This clone showed up just a few times. CDR3 sequence reads: CASRVTSGGSYEQYF. For the CDR3, the DNA is TGTGCCAGCAGGGTGACTAGCGGGGGATCCTACGAGCAGTACTTC. V is TRBV2 and J is TRBJ2-7; 12 nucleotides align to TRBD2. V was clipped by 6 bases and J by 1 base; unmatched bases: 4. The germline gives CDR1 SNHLY, CDR2 FYNNEI. The length of the CDR3 is 15 residues.

A few counts support this clone. The rearrangement uses TRBV5-1 and TRBJ2-3; a possible D gene is TRBD2 (6 bases). Between the trimmed V and J ends, which lost 4 bases and 2 bases, there was a span of 17 bases. The CDR3 loop spans 16 amino acids. The V gene's germline CDR1 is SGHRS and CDR2 YFSETQ. The CDR3 loop is CASSLRASVFTDTQYF. The CDR3 DNA reads as TGCGCCAGCAGCCTCCGGGCTAGCGTTTTCACAGATACGCAGTATTTT. Looking up the rest from reference TRBV5-1 and TRBJ2-3 gives the full variable domain: KAGVTQTPRYLIKTRGQQVTLSCSPISGHRSVSWYQQTPGQGLQFLFEYFSETQRNKGNFPGRFSGRQFSNSRSEMNVSTLELGDSALYLCASSLRASVFTDTQYFGPGTRLTVL.

The genes are TRBV6-2 or TRBV6-3 and TRBJ1-1; a possible D gene is TRBD1 (5 bases). This CDR3 has 14 residues. CDR1 MNHEY and CDR2 SVGEGT come from the germline V gene. V was cut by 6 bases and J by 1 base, with 12 bases left in between. CDR3 coding DNA: TGTGCCAGCAGCCCACTAACAGGGAACACTGAAGCTTTCTTT. Its protein product is CASSPLTGNTEAFF.

V and J are TRBV28 and TRBJ2-5, with 9 nucleotides matching TRBD1. CDR1 MDHEN and CDR2 SYDVKM come from the germline V gene. The CDR3 consists of 15 residues. V lost 8 bases and J lost 4; bases outside the gene matches: 11. In DNA form, the CDR3 reads TGTGCCAGCGGGTCACCCGGGACAGGGCTAGAGACCCAGTACTTC. Its translation is CASGSPGTGLETQYF.

The gene calls are TRBV12-3 or TRBV12-4 and TRBJ1-5; D gene uncertain. The CDR3 totals 12 residues. V lost 3 bases, J lost 5 bases, and 5 bases lay in between. This CDR3 is CASSLYDQPQHF. Here the CDR3 DNA reads TGTGCCAGCAGTTTGTATGATCAGCCCCAGCATTTT.

CDR3 nucleotides: TGCAGCGTCAGGACAGGGGGCGATCGGACTGAAGCTTTCTTT. It encodes CSVRTGGDRTEAFF. The rearrangement joins TRBV29-1 to TRBJ1-1, with 11 bases fitting TRBD1. The V segment lost 6 bases and the J segment 5 bases; nucleotides outside the gene matches: 8. Germline V gives CDR1 SQVTM, CDR2 ANQGSEA. This CDR3 is 14 amino acids long.

This clone was observed a single time. V is TRBV19 and J is TRBJ2-7; TRBD1 is a possible D gene (6 bases). The CDR3 has 14 residues. CDR1 is LNHDA and CDR2 is SQIVND in the germline V gene (reference sequence). V was clipped by 9 bases and J by 2 bases, with 17 bases between them. The CDR3 DNA is TGTGCCAGAACAGCGGACAGTCTTACCTACGAGCAGTACTTC. Translating it yields CARTADSLTYEQYF. Drawing the rest from reference TRBV19 and TRBJ2-7, the complete variable domain is DGGITQSPKYLFRKEGQNVTLSCEQNLNHDAMYWYRQDPGQGLRLIYYSQIVNDFQKGDIAEGYSVSREKKESFPLTVTSAQKNPTAFYLCARTADSLTYEQYFGPGTRLTVT.

This clone appeared once. Other DNA sequences within the sample encode an identical CDR3. The rearrangement joins TRBV30 to TRBJ1-1; D gene ambiguous. V gave up 0 bases and J gave up 1 base, with 6 bases separating them. The CDR3 has 13 amino acids. Germline CDR1 GTSNPN, CDR2 SVGIG (reference sequence). In DNA form, the CDR3 reads TGTGCCTGGAGTGTCCGGGGGAACACTGAAGCTTTCTTT. Its translation is CAWSVRGNTEAFF.